This T cell receptor beta chain came from a study of cytomegalovirus exposure and HLA in healthy donors. Study-level findings and limits: Versus the roughly 670-donor mean, an Asian-associated ancestry cluster reportedly showed fewer N-insertions in a later analysis.

About this clone: Its antigen is as yet unknown.

This CDR3 region has 15 residues. CDR1 and CDR2 from the germline V gene are SGHRS and YFSETQ. J lost 1 base, V lost 4 bases, and 2 bases had no gene match. PCR primers comprised 60 Vbeta and 13 Jbeta primers. Data came from immunoSEQ multiplex PCR; TCRdb stores just in-frame clones and leaves some out. The sample records more than 65,000 clones, around 79% being singletons. The receptor's source is a woman between 40 and 50 years old in good health and CMV-seropositive. V usage is TRBV5-1 and J usage is TRBJ2-3; 11 nucleotides agree with TRBD2. Sequencing was done on a sample of PBMCs. This chain's CDR3 is CASSLGLAGTDTQYF. The DNA of the CDR3 is TGCGCCAGCAGCCTGGGACTAGCGGGCACAGATACGCAGTATTTT.